These 10 T cell receptor beta chains share one sample of origin, sequenced in a study of T cell responses to AZD1222 COVID-19 vaccine. Some clones are missing from TCRdb's copy, which holds only in-frame ones; the method was immunoSEQ multiplex PCR. The sample lists 150,000 to 200,000 clones, 85% to 90% occurring once. The sequencing used peripheral blood, collected 28 days after the second dose of the MenACWY control vaccine. Source of these receptors: an adult who received the MenACWY meningococcal vaccine as a control.

The chain carries TRBV19 and TRBJ2-7; 8 bases align to TRBD1. The germline CDR1 and CDR2 sequences are LNHDA and SQIVND (reference sequence). This CDR3 is built from 14 residues. Trimming took 3 bases from V and 5 from J; bases not matched to a gene: 6. CDR3 sequence (DNA): TGTGCCAGTAGTATCGGACAGGGCTACGACGAGCAGTACTTC. This translates into CASSIGQGYDEQYF.

This clone was seen a single time. The chain recombines TRBV6-5 with TRBJ2-2; 8 bases map to TRBD1. V lost 11 bases to trimming and J lost 2 bases; unmatched junction nucleotides: 7. Germline lookup yields CDR1 MNHEY and CDR2 SVGAGI. The CDR3 extends over 14 amino acids. The chain's CDR3 is CAGRQGFNTGELFF. CDR3 nucleotides: TGTGCCGGCCGACAGGGGTTTAACACCGGGGAGCTGTTTTTT.

This clone was seen a single time. V is TRBV7-8 and J is TRBJ1-1; D is ambiguous. Trimming shortened V by 5 bases and J by 1 base, and 8 bases separated the two germline ends. Germline values: CDR1 SGHVS, CDR2 FQNEAQ. The CDR3 spans 13 residues. In DNA, the CDR3 is TGTGCCAGCAGCCGAGAACAGAACACTGAAGCTTTCTTT. This encodes CASSREQNTEAFF.

This chain joins TRBV18 and TRBJ2-1; the D is unclear. V lost 1 base to trimming and J lost 4 bases, with 11 bases between them. This CDR3 contains 15 residues. The V gene's germline CDR1 is KGHSH and CDR2 LQKENI. CDR3 in DNA: TGTGCCAGCTCACCACTTACGTCCTTTTACAATGAGCAGTTCTTC. Protein product: CASSPLTSFYNEQFF.

The chain recombines TRBV20-1 with TRBJ1-4, with unresolved D. The CDR3 runs 11 residues. V was cut by 2 bases and J by 6 bases, with 4 bases left in between. From germline, CDR1 is DFQATT and CDR2 SNEGSKA (reference sequence). The CDR3 DNA is TGCAGTGCTAGACATGATGAAAAACTGTTTTTT. Protein: CSARHDEKLFF.

The chain uses TRBV6-2 or TRBV6-3 and TRBJ1-1; the D gene is possibly TRBD1 (5 bases). Germline CDR1 and CDR2: MNHEY and SVGEGT. There are 17 residues in the CDR3. V was cut by 2 bases and J by 0 bases, with 16 bases left in between. This CDR3 reads CASSYMADSRVNTEAFF. The CDR3 DNA is TGTGCCAGCAGTTACATGGCCGACAGCCGCGTGAACACTGAAGCTTTCTTT.

The chain joins TRBV27 to TRBJ2-5, with D perhaps assigned TRBD1 or TRBD2 (6 bases each). Trimming pared 7 bases from V and 5 bases from J, leaving 26 bases between. The CDR3 extends over 17 amino acids. CDR1 and CDR2 from the germline V gene are MNHEY and SMNVEV (reference sequence). CDR3 sequence: CASKGGRQGGWLETQYF. The CDR3 DNA is TGTGCCAGCAAAGGGGGGAGGCAGGGCGGATGGCTCGAGACCCAGTACTTC.

This chain connects TRBV4-3 to TRBJ1-1, with D hard to call. V shed 0 bases and J shed 6 bases, with 11 bases lying between them. The V gene's germline CDR1 is LGHNA and CDR2 YSLEER. This CDR3 region has 14 residues. The CDR3 sequence is CASSQERLYAEAFF. For the CDR3, the DNA is TGCGCCAGCAGCCAAGAAAGGTTGTACGCTGAAGCTTTCTTT.

The J gene is TRBJ1-4, the V gene TRBV6-5; unclear D gene. The germline gives CDR1 MNHEY, CDR2 SVGAGI. There are 12 residues in the CDR3. V was clipped by 5 bases and J by 7 bases, with 8 bases between them. The chain's CDR3 is CASSRAGEKLFF. The CDR3 region has the DNA TGTGCCAGCAGTCGGGCCGGTGAAAAACTGTTTTTT.

In its sample, this clone was seen a few times. This sequence joins TRBV5-4 and TRBJ2-7; D gene unclear. In germline, CDR1 is SGHNT, CDR2 YYREEE (reference sequence). The ends were cut back, 3 bases at V and 3 bases at J, with 10 bases in the middle. CDR3 length: 13 amino acids. CDR3 sequence reads: CASSSLLGYEQYF. The DNA of the CDR3 is TGTGCCAGCAGCTCCTTACTGGGCTACGAGCAGTACTTC.